These 20 T cell receptor beta chains share one sample of origin, sequenced in a study of T cell repertoires in cytomegalovirus infection. In TCRdb, the reads were re-called with MiXCR into one record per CDR3 protein. The profile shows fewer than 200,000 distinct CDR3 sequences, 13% to 15% of them singletons. Sequenced input: PBMCs. The receptor set was obtained from a human donor in good health (CMV status not recorded). Some clones in this sample may be carry-over from other donors' samples.

This clonotype was counted between two and nine times. This chain uses TRBV7-3 with TRBJ2-1; 8 nucleotides align to TRBD2. From germline, CDR1 is SGHTA and CDR2 FQGTGA. This CDR3 has 15 amino acids. J was trimmed by 4 bases and V by 5 bases; bases with no gene match: 7. CDR3: CASSPGTRNYNEQFF. As DNA, the CDR3 is TGTGCCAGCAGCCCCGGGACTAGAAATTACAATGAGCAGTTCTTC.

There are many counts of this clonotype. V and J are TRBV11-2 and TRBJ2-5; perhaps TRBD1 as D (5 bases). V gave up 4 bases and J gave up 5 bases, with 8 bases separating them. Germline values: CDR1 SGHAT, CDR2 FQNNGV. This CDR3 is 12 amino acids long. DNA for the CDR3: TGTGCCAGCAGCTGGGGCCTTGAGACCCAGTACTTC. Translation gives CASSWGLETQYF.

Ten or more counts support this clonotype. This sequence joins TRBV7-2 and TRBJ2-7; D gene uncertain. The V and J ends lost 1 base and 2 bases respectively, with 12 bases between them. This CDR3 contains 15 residues. The germline CDR1 and CDR2 sequences are SGHTA and FQGNSA. The CDR3 coding sequence is TGTGCCAGCAGCTTAGATCGCGGTCCGGCCTACGAGCAGTACTTC. Translation: CASSLDRGPAYEQYF. Filled out from reference TRBV7-2 and TRBJ2-7, the complete variable domain reads GAGVSQSPSNKVTEKGKDVELRCDPISGHTALYWYRQSLGQGLEFLIYFQGNSAPDKSGLPSDRFSAERTGGSVSTLTIQRTQQEDSAVYLCASSLDRGPAYEQYFGPGTRLTVT.

The sample holds many counts of this clonotype. This rearrangement joins TRBV7-2 to TRBJ2-3, with D perhaps given as TRBD1 or TRBD2 (5 bases each). Germline V gives CDR1 SGHTA, CDR2 FQGNSA. Trimming shortened V by 6 bases and J by 4 bases, and 17 bases separated the two germline ends. The CDR3 contains 15 residues. The CDR3 coding sequence is TGTGCCAGCAGGGCCGGGATGTCGGGGCCAGATACGCAGTATTTT. Its translation: CASRAGMSGPDTQYF.

The J gene is TRBJ2-1, the V gene TRBV11-1; D tentatively reads TRBD1 or TRBD2 (5 bases each). The CDR3 consists of 15 residues. V was trimmed by 4 bases and J by 7 bases, leaving 17 bases between them. In germline, CDR1 is SGHAT, CDR2 FQDESV (reference sequence). In DNA form, the CDR3 reads TGTGCCAGCAGCTCCCTTGTGGGGCCGGGGAATGAGCAGTTCTTC. Its translation is CASSSLVGPGNEQFF.

The sample holds many counts of this clonotype. The chain couples TRBV11-1 to TRBJ2-1; 16 bases match TRBD2. Germline V gene data show CDR1 as SGHAT and CDR2 as FQDESV (reference sequence). The CDR3 has 17 residues. The ends lost 5 bases at V and 9 bases at J; junction bases unmatched: 10. CDR3 sequence reads: CASSPGTSGRARGEQFF. The CDR3 DNA follows: TGTGCCAGCAGCCCGGGGACTAGCGGGAGGGCCCGTGGTGAGCAGTTCTTC.

This clonotype was detected ten times or more. This CDR3 reads CASSVAPGPLGKGIQYF. Here the CDR3 DNA reads TGTGCCAGCAGTGTCGCCCCGGGACCCCTGGGGAAGGGCATTCAGTACTTC. The rearrangement links TRBV7-2 to TRBJ2-4, with D perhaps TRBD1 or TRBD2 (5 bases each). Trimming left V 6 bases short and J 9 bases short, with 27 bases between. This CDR3 is 17 amino acids long. Germline V gene sequence: CDR1 SGHTA, CDR2 FQGNSA.

The sample holds many counts of this clonotype. V and J are TRBV11-2 and TRBJ1-2; 7 bases fit TRBD1. The germline V gene encodes CDR1 SGHAT and CDR2 FQNNGV. This CDR3 spans 14 amino acids. The ends lost 5 bases at V and 5 bases at J; junction bases unmatched: 8. The CDR3 is CASSVRTGGYGYTF. The CDR3 coding sequence is TGTGCCAGCAGCGTGAGGACAGGCGGTTATGGCTACACCTTC.

This clonotype was seen a few times. The J gene is TRBJ2-6, the V gene TRBV5-5; D is unresolved. Trimming removed 4 bases at V and 1 base at J, with 15 bases between. CDR1 SGHKS and CDR2 YYEKEE come from the germline V gene (reference sequence). This CDR3 is 17 amino acids long. The CDR3 DNA is TGTGCCAGCAGCACCGGACCGTTCGGGTCTGGGGCCAACGTCCTGACTTTC. It is translated as CASSTGPFGSGANVLTF.

Many counts were recorded for this clonotype. The chain employs TRBV12-3 or TRBV12-4 and TRBJ1-5, with 8 positions matching TRBD1. After removal of 5 bases from V and 3 bases from J, the junction contained 3 bases not matched to a gene. This CDR3 has 14 residues. The CDR3 reads CASSRDRTNQPQHF. CDR3 bases: TGTGCCAGCAGTCGGGACAGGACCAATCAGCCCCAGCATTTT.

A few counts support this clonotype. The chain combines TRBV28 with TRBJ2-7; D not resolved. Trimming took 3 bases from V and 5 from J, leaving 8 bases between them. Germline V lookup: CDR1 MDHEN, CDR2 SYDVKM. The CDR3 is made up of 12 amino acids. CDR3 DNA: TGTGCCAGCAGTTTGGATCATAACGAGCAGTACTTC. Its protein is CASSLDHNEQYF.

The V gene is TRBV3-1, the J gene TRBJ1-2; TRBD1 is a possible D gene (5 bases). The V end was cut by 4 bases, the J end by 8 bases, with 14 bases between. Germline V gene sequence: CDR1 LGHDT, CDR2 YNNKEL (reference sequence). The CDR3 length is 13 residues. The chain's CDR3 is CASSPTGGMGYTF. DNA of the CDR3: TGTGCCAGCAGCCCGACCGGGGGGATGGGCTACACCTTC.

This chain links TRBV7-2 with TRBJ2-5; D remains unclear. V was shortened by 2 bases and J by 4 bases, with 17 bases between the two germline ends. The germline V gene encodes CDR1 SGHTA and CDR2 FQGNSA. The CDR3 contains 16 residues. DNA for the CDR3: TGTGCCAGCAGCTTAAGTCTAGGTGCAGGTGGAGAGACCCAGTACTTC. Translation gives CASSLSLGAGGETQYF.

This clonotype has a count of ten or more. The chain couples TRBV24-1 to TRBJ2-2; tentatively, D is TRBD1 (5 bases). The CDR3 covers 15 residues. With 5 bases removed from V and 0 bases from J, the gap between germline ends came to 9 bases. Germline CDR1 and CDR2: KGHDR and SFDVKD. For the CDR3, the DNA is TGTGCCACCAGTGTTCGGACAACGAACACCGGGGAGCTGTTTTTT. Its protein is CATSVRTTNTGELFF.

This clonotype has ten or more counts. V is TRBV11-2 and J is TRBJ1-1; 9 bases align to TRBD1. The CDR3 covers 17 residues. Germline CDR1 SGHAT, CDR2 FQNNGV. V shed 2 bases, J shed 2 bases, and the junction held 9 bases outside the gene matches. CDR3 DNA: TGTGCCAGCAGCTTAAACAGGGGGCAACGTGGAAACACTGAAGCTTTCTTT. It is translated as CASSLNRGQRGNTEAFF. Full variable domain (rest looked up from reference TRBV11-2 and TRBJ1-1): EAGVAQSPRYKIIEKRQSVAFWCNPISGHATLYWYQQILGQGPKLLIQFQNNGVVDDSQLPKDRFSAERLKGVDSTLKIQPAKLEDSAVYLCASSLNRGQRGNTEAFFGQGTRLTVV.

This clonotype was seen repeatedly, ten times or more. The genes are TRBV4-3 and TRBJ2-3; TRBD1 might be the D (7 bases). V gave up 0 bases and J gave up 9 bases, with 19 bases separating them. Germline V gives CDR1 LGHNA, CDR2 YSLEER. The CDR3 is made up of 16 amino acids. The CDR3 loop reads CASSQDRGASEGTQYF. CDR3 nucleotides: TGCGCCAGCAGCCAAGACAGGGGGGCAAGCGAAGGGACGCAGTATTTT.

V usage is TRBV13 and J usage is TRBJ1-2; possibly TRBD1 for D (5 bases). Trimming removed 2 bases at V and 0 bases at J, with 10 bases between. Germline V gene data show CDR1 as PRHDT and CDR2 as FYEKMQ (reference sequence). This CDR3 is built from 15 residues. CDR3 region: CASSLRAGPNYGYTF. CDR3 DNA: TGTGCCAGCAGCTTACGAGCAGGGCCTAACTATGGCTACACCTTC.

In its sample, this clonotype was seen a few times. The chain couples TRBV20-1 to TRBJ1-5; D perhaps matches TRBD1 (6 bases). The CDR3 consists of 14 residues. The V and J ends lost 6 bases and 3 bases respectively, with 15 bases between them. The germline gives CDR1 DFQATT, CDR2 SNEGSKA (reference sequence). CDR3 coding DNA: TGCAGTGCCAGGGGAGGGGAGGTCAATCAGCCCCAGCATTTT. Protein sequence: CSARGGEVNQPQHF.

In this sample, this clonotype turned up many times. This chain connects TRBV18 to TRBJ1-5; D unresolved. The CDR3 length is 17 residues. Per the germline V gene, CDR1 is KGHSH and CDR2 is LQKENI. The germline V and J ends were trimmed by 3 bases and 2 bases, with 17 bases remaining between them. The CDR3 loop is CASSPISRSRGNQPQHF. The CDR3 region has the DNA TGTGCCAGCTCACCCATATCGAGGTCTCGGGGCAATCAGCCCCAGCATTTT.

This clonotype has a count of ten or more. The V gene is TRBV7-2, the J gene TRBJ2-7; D might be TRBD1 (6 bases). Germline CDR1 reads SGHTA; CDR2 reads FQGNSA. The CDR3 consists of 15 residues. V dropped 8 bases and J dropped 3 bases, with 20 bases sitting between them. CDR3 nucleotides: TGTGCCAGCGCGTGGAGGACAGAGCTAAACTACGAGCAGTACTTC. Translated: CASAWRTELNYEQYF.